The 10 T cell receptor beta chains presented below share a single source sample, sequenced in a study of T cells in Graves' hyperthyroidism and ophthalmopathy. Amplification targeted TCR beta CDR3 regions from RNA transcripts. Carried out on the TCR CDR3, a first-round RT-PCR used the HTBI primer set. Using its own MiXCR run on the multiplex PCR reads, TCRdb lists one record per CDR3 protein. The sample consists of 500,000 to 650,000 distinct CDR3 sequences, about a sixth of them appearing once. Material: blood. The receptors derive from a woman younger than 30 with Graves' ophthalmopathy.

The rearrangement joins TRBV7-6 to TRBJ2-5; D may correspond to TRBD1 or TRBD2 (7 bases each). Trimming stripped 5 bases from V and 2 bases from J, with 24 bases between. The germline V gene has CDR1 SGHVS and CDR2 FNYEAQ. The CDR3 consists of 18 residues. This CDR3 is CASSTPLRGRGSQETQYF. In DNA, the CDR3 is TGTGCCAGCAGCACCCCCCTGAGGGGGCGGGGGTCACAAGAGACCCAGTACTTC.

This chain links TRBV20-1 with TRBJ1-1; 8 bases match TRBD1. With V trimmed by 2 bases and J by 2 bases, 7 bases remained unmatched. CDR3 length equals 15 residues. Germline assignment: CDR1 DFQATT and CDR2 SNEGSKA (reference sequence). Written as DNA, the CDR3 is TGCAGTGCTAGACACCAGGGGGCTTTCAACACTGAAGCTTTCTTT. Translating it yields CSARHQGAFNTEAFF.

The chain combines TRBV10-3 with TRBJ2-1; TRBD2 agrees at 12 bases. CDR1 and CDR2 (germline): ENHRY, SYGVKD. CDR3 size: 16 residues. V lost 5 bases to trimming and J lost 5 bases; unmatched junction nucleotides: 7. CDR3 nucleotides: TGTGCCATCAGTCGGACTAGCGGGATCGTGAACAATGAGCAGTTCTTC. It translates to CAISRTSGIVNNEQFF.

This clonotype was detected ten times or more. The J gene is TRBJ2-6, the V gene TRBV9, with TRBD1 matching 10 bases. This CDR3 is 18 amino acids long. V lost 3 bases to trimming and J lost 1 base; unmatched junction nucleotides: 7. The V gene's germline CDR1 is SGDLS and CDR2 YYNGEE. CDR3 protein: CASSADRGRSSGANVLTF. The CDR3 coding sequence is TGTGCCAGCAGCGCCGACAGGGGGCGGTCGTCTGGGGCCAACGTCCTGACTTTC.

This clonotype was detected many times. The chain uses TRBV20-1 and TRBJ2-7; D may be TRBD1 (5 bases). The germline CDR1 and CDR2 sequences are DFQATT and SNEGSKA (reference sequence). The CDR3 consists of 14 residues. Trimming took 0 bases from V and 3 from J, leaving 12 bases between them. In nucleotides, the CDR3 is TGCAGTGCTAGAGATCAGGGCAAAGGCTACGAGCAGTACTTC. Translation: CSARDQGKGYEQYF.

This clonotype was detected only a few times. The V and J genes are TRBV18 and TRBJ1-2; D perhaps matches TRBD1 (5 bases). Between the trimmed V and J ends, which lost 3 bases and 9 bases, there was a span of 14 bases. This CDR3 region has 13 residues. Per the germline V gene, CDR1 is KGHSH and CDR2 is LQKENI. CDR3 in amino acids: CASSPGRDQSYTF. The CDR3 DNA reads TGTGCCAGCTCACCTGGCAGGGATCAAAGCTACACCTTC.

The chain has TRBV7-9 and TRBJ2-2, with D uncertain. Trimming stripped 1 base from V and 4 bases from J, with 7 bases between. The CDR3 contains 14 residues. CDR1 and CDR2 from the germline V gene are SEHNR and FQNEAQ (reference sequence). The CDR3, as DNA: TGTGCCAGCAGCTTAGGAACTCCCACCGGGGAGCTGTTTTTT. It is translated as CASSLGTPTGELFF. Filled out from reference TRBV7-9 and TRBJ2-2, the complete variable domain reads DTGVSQNPRHKITKRGQNVTFRCDPISEHNRLYWYRQTLGQGPEFLTYFQNEAQLEKSRLLSDRFSAERPKGSFSTLEIQRTEQGDSAMYLCASSLGTPTGELFFGEGSRLTVL.

As for this clonotype: A read error may produce the germline difference seen at one junction end. The chain combines TRBV28 with TRBJ2-7, with TRBD2 matching over 10 bases. The V gene's germline CDR1 is MDHEN and CDR2 SYDVKM. CDR3 length: 15 amino acids. The CDR3 here is CASSSQREGAYGQYF. As DNA, the CDR3 is TGTGCCAGCAGTTCCCAGCGGGAGGGCGCCTACGGGCAGTACTTC. The variable domain in full, completed from reference TRBV28 and TRBJ2-7, reads DVKVTQSSRYLVKRTGEKVFLECVQDMDHENMFWYRQDPGLGLRLIYFSYDVKMKEKGDIPEGYSVSREKKERFSLILESASTNQTSMYLCASSSQREGAYGQYFGPGTRLTVT.

The rearrangement joins TRBV10-3 to TRBJ2-7; D may match TRBD1 or TRBD2 (5 bases each). Germline-derived CDR1 and CDR2 are ENHRY and SYGVKD. This CDR3 is 12 amino acids long. V was pared by 10 bases and J by 6 bases, with 16 bases between. CDR3 nucleotides: TGTGCCACGGATACAGGACTTGGCGAGCAGTACTTC. Protein sequence: CATDTGLGEQYF.

This clonotype was counted at least ten times. This chain links TRBV11-2 with TRBJ2-5; no definite D call. CDR1 is SGHAT, CDR2 FQNNGV, per germline. Deletions cut 4 bases from V and 5 bases from J, with 20 bases between. This CDR3 comprises 16 residues. Written as DNA, the CDR3 is TGTGCCAGCAGCTACCTCGGACCTGGAGAGGTGGAGACCCAGTACTTC. Translating it yields CASSYLGPGEVETQYF.